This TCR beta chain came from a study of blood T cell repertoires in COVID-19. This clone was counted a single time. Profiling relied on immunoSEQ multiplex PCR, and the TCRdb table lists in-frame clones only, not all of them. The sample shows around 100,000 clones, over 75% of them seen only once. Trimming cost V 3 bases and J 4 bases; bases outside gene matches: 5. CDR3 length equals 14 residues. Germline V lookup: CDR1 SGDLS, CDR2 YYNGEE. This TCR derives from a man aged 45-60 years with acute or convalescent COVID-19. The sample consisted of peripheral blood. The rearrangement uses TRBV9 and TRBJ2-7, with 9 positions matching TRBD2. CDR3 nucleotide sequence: TGTGCCAGCAGCGGACTAGCGGACTTTTACGAGCAGTACTTC. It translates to CASSGLADFYEQYF.